Listed below are T cell receptor beta chains from one sample, sequenced in a study of blood T cell repertoires in COVID-19. Some clones are missing from TCRdb's copy, which holds only in-frame ones; the method was immunoSEQ multiplex PCR. The table lists 64,000 or so clones, around 73% of them singletons. The sequencing input was peripheral blood. These receptors were obtained from a man at least 80 years old with acute or convalescent COVID-19. Both conserved end residues are part of each CDR3. The D gene is left open where the match is weak. Only part of the rows carry a size: once, few, many, or a class if the clone is expanded.

clone size	V gene	J gene	D gene	CDR3 DNA	CDR3 protein
-	TRBV2	TRBJ1-6	-	TGTGCCAGCCAACCGGGAGCCACCTATAATTCACCCCTCCACTTT	CASQPGATYNSPLHF
-	TRBV4-1	TRBJ2-7	-	TGCGCCAGCAGCCGCCGACAGGGAGGAACCTACGAGCAGTACTTC	CASSRRQGGTYEQYF
-	TRBV15	TRBJ1-4	TRBD1	TGTGCCACCAGCGCCAAGGACAGGGTTTCTAATGAAAAACTGTTTTTT	CATSAKDRVSNEKLFF
few	TRBV4-1	TRBJ2-3	-	TGCGCCAGCAGCCCCCTCACGGAGCGGACCACAGATACGCAGTATTTT	CASSPLTERTTDTQYF
few	TRBV3-1/TRBV3-2	TRBJ1-2	TRBD1	TGTGCCAGCAGCCACTCCCCCTCGACAGGGGGCCATGGCTACACCTTC	CASSHSPSTGGHGYTF
-	TRBV4-1	TRBJ1-1	-	TGCGCCAGCAGCCAACGGACTGACCACACTGAAGCTTTCTTT	CASSQRTDHTEAFF
-	TRBV6-1	TRBJ2-1	TRBD1	TGTGCCAGCAGTGAGCCGGGGACAGATGTCAATGAGCAGTTCTTC	CASSEPGTDVNEQFF
-	TRBV7-3	TRBJ2-1	TRBD2	TGTGCCAGCAGCCCCGTCCTAGCGGGAGTGCATGAGCAGTTCTTC	CASSPVLAGVHEQFF
-	TRBV2	TRBJ1-2	-	TGTGCCAGCAGTACGACAGGCTATGGCTACACCTTC	CASSTTGYGYTF
-	TRBV24-1	TRBJ2-2	-	TGTGCCACCAGTATAAGGACACCGACGAACACCGGGGAGCTGTTTTTT	CATSIRTPTNTGELFF
-	TRBV7-2	TRBJ2-1	-	TGTGCCAGCAGCTTATGGCGGGGGCCGGCCAATGAGCAGTTCTTC	CASSLWRGPANEQFF
-	TRBV5-6	TRBJ2-4	-	TGTGCCAGCAGCACCGAGGGCAGTCTACTAGCCAAAAACATTCAGTACTTC	CASSTEGSLLAKNIQYF
few	TRBV7-6	TRBJ2-7	TRBD1	TGTGCCAGCAGCGGAGGACAGGGCTACGAGCAGTACTTC	CASSGGQGYEQYF
few	TRBV5-5	TRBJ1-1	TRBD1	TGTGCCAGCAGCCTGACAGGGCCGAACACTGAAGCTTTCTTT	CASSLTGPNTEAFF
-	TRBV11-3	TRBJ2-7	TRBD2	TGTGCCAGCAGCTCCTCGGGACTAGCCGGTTCCTACGAGCAGTACTTC	CASSSSGLAGSYEQYF
-	TRBV7-9	TRBJ2-3	TRBD2	TGTGCCAGCAGCTTTGGGATAGGCGGGAGGGCCACAGATACGCAGTATTTT	CASSFGIGGRATDTQYF
-	TRBV3-1/TRBV3-2	TRBJ2-1	TRBD2	TGTGCCAGCAGCCAGACTAGCGGGAGGACCCACAATGAGCAGTTCTTC	CASSQTSGRTHNEQFF
-	TRBV27	TRBJ1-2	-	TGTGCCAGCAGTTTATCGATGGGGGGGGACTATGGCTACACCTTC	CASSLSMGGDYGYTF
-	TRBV3-1/TRBV3-2	TRBJ1-2	-	TGTGCCAGCAGCCAAGAAGGCGCCGGGGGGGTCGGTGGCTACACCTTC	CASSQEGAGGVGGYTF
-	TRBV5-8	TRBJ1-2	TRBD1	TGTGCCAGCAGCTCCTGGCGCGGGTCTAGACAGGGATTATGGTATGGCTACACCTTC	CASSSWRGSRQGLWYGYTF
-	TRBV5-1	TRBJ1-2	TRBD1	TGCGCCAGCAGCGTTGGGACAGTCTATGGCTACACCTTC	CASSVGTVYGYTF
few	TRBV14	TRBJ1-3	TRBD1	TGTGCCAGCACAGAGGACAGGCGAGGAAACACCATATATTTT	CASTEDRRGNTIYF
-	TRBV3-1/TRBV3-2	TRBJ1-4	-	TGTGCCAGCAGCCAAAGGGGTATTGAAAAACTGTTTTTT	CASSQRGIEKLFF
-	TRBV30	TRBJ2-1	TRBD2	TGTGCCCCTCCTCTTGGGTCGGGGGGGGCATGTGAGCAGTTCTTC	CAPPLGSGGACEQFF
-	TRBV2	TRBJ1-1	TRBD1	TGTGCCAGCAGTACCGGGACAGGGACCTCGCGTTGGGAAGCTTTCTTT	CASSTGTGTSRWEAFF
few	TRBV28	TRBJ1-5	-	TGTGCCAGCAGTCTTATCCCCTCCAATCAGCCCCAGCATTTT	CASSLIPSNQPQHF
-	TRBV6-6	TRBJ1-5	TRBD1	TGTGCCAGCAGTTACTCTTGGGCAGGGGGCGGTCAGCCCCAGCATTTT	CASSYSWAGGGQPQHF
-	TRBV19	TRBJ1-1	TRBD1	TGTGCCAGCGGCGAACAGGGGGCAAGCACTGAAGCTTTCTTT	CASGEQGASTEAFF
few	TRBV27	TRBJ2-1	TRBD2	TGTGCCAGCAGTTTACCGACCGGGACTAGCGGGAGGAATGAGCAGTTCTTC	CASSLPTGTSGRNEQFF
-	TRBV7-9	TRBJ2-1	TRBD2	TGTGCCAGCAGCCTAAACGCCGTCACTTTAGCGGGAGGTTATCTGTTCTTC	CASSLNAVTLAGGYLFF
-	TRBV11-2	TRBJ2-7	TRBD1	TGTGCCAGCACCCTCGGACAGGGGGCATACTACGAGCAGTACTTC	CASTLGQGAYYEQYF
few	TRBV2	TRBJ1-3	-	TGTGCCAGCAGTCAAAAGGGTACCGGGGTTGCTGGAAACACCATATATTTT	CASSQKGTGVAGNTIYF
many	TRBV30	TRBJ2-3	-	TGTGCCTGGTCGGGAACCAGCACAGATACGCAGTATTTT	CAWSGTSTDTQYF
-	TRBV5-4	TRBJ2-5	TRBD1	TGTGCCAGCAGCTTCCGGGACAGAGAGACCCAGTACTTC	CASSFRDRETQYF
-	TRBV7-9	TRBJ1-2	-	TGTGCCAGCAGCTTAGACAGGGTACCTGGCTACACCTTC	CASSLDRVPGYTF
-	TRBV19	TRBJ2-5	TRBD2	TGTGCCAGTAGTATACGTTTCCTAGCGGGAGTAGAGACCCAGTACTTC	CASSIRFLAGVETQYF
-	TRBV7-2	TRBJ1-1	-	TGTGCCAGCAGCTTTTCCGTCGGCACTGAAGCTTTCTTT	CASSFSVGTEAFF
few	TRBV19	TRBJ2-5	TRBD1	TGTGCCAGTAGTCTCAACCAGAGGGGGCGAGAGACCCAGTACTTC	CASSLNQRGRETQYF
-	TRBV4-1	TRBJ2-2	-	TGCGCCAGCAGCCAAGCGTTCCAGGGAAAGGTTGGCACCGGGGAGCTGTTTTTT	CASSQAFQGKVGTGELFF
-	TRBV6-1	TRBJ2-7	TRBD1	TGTGCCAGCAGTGATTTGGACAGGAACTACGAGCAGTACTTC	CASSDLDRNYEQYF
-	TRBV7-9	TRBJ1-2	-	TGTGCCAGCAGCTCTTATCCAAGGACGGGGAACTATGGCTACACCTTC	CASSSYPRTGNYGYTF
-	TRBV6-6	TRBJ2-7	TRBD1	TGTGCCAGCAGTTACGGACAGGGCCCCTACGAGCAGTACTTC	CASSYGQGPYEQYF
few	TRBV6-4	TRBJ2-7	TRBD2	TGTGCCAGCAGTGAGGGACTAGCGGGAGTAACCTACGAGCAGTACTTC	CASSEGLAGVTYEQYF
-	TRBV7-9	TRBJ1-6	-	TGTGCCAGCAGCCCCTCTTCCAGGGATTCACCCCTCCACTTT	CASSPSSRDSPLHF
-	TRBV2	TRBJ1-2	TRBD1	TGTGCCAGTATTCGGGACAGCGGAACTGCAGACTACACCTTC	CASIRDSGTADYTF
-	TRBV6-5	TRBJ1-1	-	TGTGCCAGCAGTCTTCGACAGAACACTGAAGCTTTCTTT	CASSLRQNTEAFF
-	TRBV21-1	TRBJ1-6	-	TGTGCCAGCAGCCTTAACTCCTATAATTCACCCCTCCACTTT	CASSLNSYNSPLHF